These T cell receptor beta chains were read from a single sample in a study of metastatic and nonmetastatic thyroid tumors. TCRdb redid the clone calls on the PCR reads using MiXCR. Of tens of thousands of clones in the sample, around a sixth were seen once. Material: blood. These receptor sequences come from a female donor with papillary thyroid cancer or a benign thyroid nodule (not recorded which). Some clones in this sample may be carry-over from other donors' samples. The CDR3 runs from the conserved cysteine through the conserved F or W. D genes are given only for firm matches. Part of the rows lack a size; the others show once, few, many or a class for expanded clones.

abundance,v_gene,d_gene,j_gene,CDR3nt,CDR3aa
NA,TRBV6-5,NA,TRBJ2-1,TGTGCCAGAAGTTACTCGGGAAATGAGCAGTTATTC,CARSYSGNEQLF
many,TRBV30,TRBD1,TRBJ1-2,TGTGCCTGGGTTGGGACAGGGAAGTTCGGCTACACCTTC,CAWVGTGKFGYTF
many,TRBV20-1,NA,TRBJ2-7,TGCAGTGCTGATCGGGACTCCTCCTACGAGCAGTACTTC,CSADRDSSYEQYF
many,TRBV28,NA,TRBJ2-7,TGTGCCAGCAGTTTCCGCGGTCAGGGCCTAGACGACTACGAGCAGTACTTC,CASSFRGQGLDDYEQYF
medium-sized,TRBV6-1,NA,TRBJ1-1,TGTGCCAGCAGTGATCGGGGATCTGAAGCTTTCTTT,CASSDRGSEAFF
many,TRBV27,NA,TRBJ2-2,TGTGCCAGCAGTTTGATACCTACTGCGAACACCGGGGAGCTGTTTTTT,CASSLIPTANTGELFF
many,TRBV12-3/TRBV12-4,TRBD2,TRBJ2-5,TGTGCCAGCAGCACCCGCTTGTGGACTAGCGGAAAAGAGACCCAGTACTTC,CASSTRLWTSGKETQYF
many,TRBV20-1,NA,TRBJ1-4,TGCAGTGCCCAGGACGGACCGAATGAAAAACTGTTTTTT,CSAQDGPNEKLFF
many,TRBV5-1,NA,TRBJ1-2,TGCGCCAGCAGCTTGGGGCGCGGGCCCCTGGGGGGCTACACCTTC,CASSLGRGPLGGYTF
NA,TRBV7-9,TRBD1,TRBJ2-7,TGTGCCAGCAGCTCAGGACAGGGGGCTCCCTACGAGCAGTACTTC,CASSSGQGAPYEQYF
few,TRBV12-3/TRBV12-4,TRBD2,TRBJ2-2,TGTGCCAGCAGAACCGGGAATAGCGGGATCCTGCACACCGGGGAACTGTTTTTT,CASRTGNSGILHTGELFF
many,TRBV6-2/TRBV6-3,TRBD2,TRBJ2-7,TGTGCCAGCAGTTACGTTAGCCCGGGACTAGCGGGCAACGAGCAGTACTTC,CASSYVSPGLAGNEQYF
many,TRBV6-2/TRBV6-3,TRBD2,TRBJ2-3,TGTGCCAGCAGGGGTTACGGCCTAGCGGGAGGTACAGATACGCAGTATTTT,CASRGYGLAGGTDTQYF
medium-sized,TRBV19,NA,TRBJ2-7,TGTGCCAGCAGTCCATTCGGGGGGCGCTACGAGCAGTACTTC,CASSPFGGRYEQYF
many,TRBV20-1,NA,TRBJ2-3,TGCAGTGCGCCCCGAGGGGGACACGTCTATCGTCCTACCGATACGCAGTATTTT,CSAPRGGHVYRPTDTQYF
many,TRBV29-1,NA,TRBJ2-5,TGCAGCGTTGGGGGTGGGGGGCGGTACCAAGAGACCCAGTACTTC,CSVGGGGRYQETQYF
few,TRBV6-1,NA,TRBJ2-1,TGTGCCAGCAGTGATCCCCACGGGGTAGCAAATGAGCAGTTATTC,CASSDPHGVANEQLF
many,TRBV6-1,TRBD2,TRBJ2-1,TGTGCCAGCAGTGAGCTAGCGGGGTCGGATGAGCAGTTCTTC,CASSELAGSDEQFF
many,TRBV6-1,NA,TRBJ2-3,TGTGCCAGCAGTGAACATAGCTCCCGGTACACAGATACGCAGTATTTT,CASSEHSSRYTDTQYF
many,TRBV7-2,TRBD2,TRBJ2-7,TGTGCCAGCAGCGTTAGCGGGGGAGCCTATTACGAGCAGTACTTC,CASSVSGGAYYEQYF
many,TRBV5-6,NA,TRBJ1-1,TGTGCCAGCAGCTTGGAAGCCAGGGTCGAGAAGGACACTGAAGCTTTCTTT,CASSLEARVEKDTEAFF
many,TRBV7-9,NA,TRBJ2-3,TGTGCCAGCACGTGGACAGATACGCAGTATTTT,CASTWTDTQYF
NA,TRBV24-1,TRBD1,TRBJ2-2,TGTGCCACCAGTCCTACCCCAGGTGGACAGGCGGTTACTACCGGGGAGCTGTTTTTT,CATSPTPGGQAVTTGELFF
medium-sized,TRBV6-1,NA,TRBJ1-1,TGTGCCAGCACAAACGAGAACACTGATGCTTTCTTT,CASTNENTDAFF
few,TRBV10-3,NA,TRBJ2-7,TGTGCCATCAGTGATCCGAAGAGGGTCGAGCAGTACTTC,CAISDPKRVEQYF
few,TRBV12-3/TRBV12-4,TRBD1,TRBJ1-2,TGTGCCAGCAGACCAAACCCCGGGACAGTCAGATTCTCCTATGGCTACACCTTC,CASRPNPGTVRFSYGYTF
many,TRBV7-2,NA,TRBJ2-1,TGTGCCAGCAGCTTACGAGAGTTTCTCCTCAATGAGCAGTTCTTC,CASSLREFLLNEQFF
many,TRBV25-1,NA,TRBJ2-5,TGTGCCAGCAGTGATGCGGCAGGGGTAAAGACCCAGTACTTC,CASSDAAGVKTQYF
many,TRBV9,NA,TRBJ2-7,TGTGCCAGCAGCGTAGACAGCAAATACGAGCAGTACTTC,CASSVDSKYEQYF
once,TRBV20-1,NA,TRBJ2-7,TGCAGTGCTAGCCGGCACTCGTACGAGCAGTACTTC,CSASRHSYEQYF
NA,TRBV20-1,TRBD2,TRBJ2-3,TGCAGTGCTAGTCTGGGACTAGCGGAAACAGATACGCAGTATTTT,CSASLGLAETDTQYF
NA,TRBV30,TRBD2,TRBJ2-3,TGTGCCTGGAGTGTACTAGCGGGGGGGCCAGATACGCAGTATTTT,CAWSVLAGGPDTQYF
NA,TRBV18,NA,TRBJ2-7,TGTGCCAGCTCACCGTCCAGGGATAGGCACGAGCAGTACTTC,CASSPSRDRHEQYF
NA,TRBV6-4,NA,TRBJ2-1,TGTGCCAGCAGTTTCCATACAGGTCGCTCCTACAATGAGCAGTTCTTC,CASSFHTGRSYNEQFF
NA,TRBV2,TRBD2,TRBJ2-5,TGTGCCAGCAGAACCGGGACTAGCGGAGCCGGGACCCAGTACTTC,CASRTGTSGAGTQYF
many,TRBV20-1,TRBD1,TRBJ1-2,TGCAGTGTTAATGGACAGGGGGCTAACTATGGCTACACCTTC,CSVNGQGANYGYTF
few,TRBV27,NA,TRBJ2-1,TGTGCCAGCAGTTTACTAGTTTACAATGAGCAGTTCTTC,CASSLLVYNEQFF
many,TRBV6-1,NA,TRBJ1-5,TGTGCCAGCAGCGGGCCCCCAAATGGCAATCAGCCCCAGCATTTT,CASSGPPNGNQPQHF
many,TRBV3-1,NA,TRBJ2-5,TGTGCCAGCAGCCTCAAGGAGACCCAGTACTTC,CASSLKETQYF
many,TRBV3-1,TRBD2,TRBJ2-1,TGTGCCAGCAGCCATTGGGCTAGCGGAAGCTCCTACAATGAGCAGTTCTTC,CASSHWASGSSYNEQFF
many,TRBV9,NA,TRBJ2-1,TGTGCCAGCAGCGCCTCTCCCTCACCCTACAATGAGCAGTTCTTC,CASSASPSPYNEQFF
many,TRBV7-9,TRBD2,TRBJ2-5,TGTGCCAGCAGCTTCTTAGCGGGAGGGCCAGTGCCCCAGTACTTC,CASSFLAGGPVPQYF
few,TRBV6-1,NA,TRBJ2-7,TGTGCCAGCAGTGAAATTCCACAGGGTACCTACGAGCAGTACTTC,CASSEIPQGTYEQYF
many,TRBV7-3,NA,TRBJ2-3,TGTGCCAGCAGCACCTACCCGTCCACAGATACGCAGTATTTT,CASSTYPSTDTQYF
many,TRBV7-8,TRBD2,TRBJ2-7,TGTGCCAGCACCCCGACTAGCGGAGATTACGAGCAGTACTTC,CASTPTSGDYEQYF
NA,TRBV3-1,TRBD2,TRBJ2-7,TGTGCCAGCAGCCGTGCGAGGACTAGCGGGAGTTTGTACGAGCAGTACTTC,CASSRARTSGSLYEQYF
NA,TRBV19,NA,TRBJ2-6,TGTGCCAGTAGTACCCACCTTAGCTCTGGGGCCAACGTCCTGACTTTC,CASSTHLSSGANVLTF
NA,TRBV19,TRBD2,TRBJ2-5,TGTGCCAGTAGTAGGGGACTAGTGGAGACCCAGTACTTC,CASSRGLVETQYF
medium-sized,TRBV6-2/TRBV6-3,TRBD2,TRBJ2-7,TGTGCCAGCAGTTCCATCCCGGGGGGGACTAGCGGGATGTACGAGCAGTACTTC,CASSSIPGGTSGMYEQYF